Detailed here is one T cell receptor (beta chain). Its target is not known. Use of 60 Vbeta and 13 Jbeta primers characterized the PCR. Assay: immunoSEQ multiplex PCR; the TCRdb copy retains only in-frame clones and omits some. This table holds around 180,000 clones, over 65% found once. Looked up from germline, CDR1 is LGHNA and CDR2 is YSLEER. This CDR3 contains 15 residues. V lost 0 bases, J lost 8 bases, and 16 bases lay in between. The sample comes from a study of cytomegalovirus exposure and HLA in healthy donors. Regarding the study as a whole: 164 TCR beta chains were listed as cytomegalovirus-associated.

This clonotype originated in a man aged 55-75 years in good health and CMV-seronegative. V usage is TRBV4-3 and J usage is TRBJ1-2, with a weak D call TRBD1 (5 bases). What was sequenced was PBMCs. CDR3 DNA sequence: TGCGCCAGCAGCCAAGATTTGGGCAGGGATTACGGCTACACCTTC. Translating it yields CASSQDLGRDYGYTF.